Sequencing of this T cell receptor beta chain was carried out in a study of cytomegalovirus exposure and HLA in healthy donors (dated by TCRdb to between 2016 and 2019). In the study overall: According to an earlier analysis of a few hundred of the donors, roughly 180 million T cells yielded some 110 million unique TCR beta sequences and about 300 Gb of sequence data. HLA typing covered class I and class II loci at four-digit resolution. Using immunosequencing, the study profiled T cell repertoires from fewer than 850 subjects and related those repertoires to cytomegalovirus serostatus. An early release that covered fewer than 800 HLA-typed donors contained approximately 300 gigabases of sequencing data and tens of millions of unique TCR sequences. To predict cytomegalovirus infection status, the study combined high-throughput TCR immunosequencing, statistical association of individual TCRs with disease status, and machine learning. The study aimed to test whether cataloging public T cell receptors could reveal signatures of past pathogen exposure. In a later analysis, previously published TCR beta repertoires from 670 or so donors were re-analyzed and high-resolution HLA genotyping was added so that TCR occurrence patterns could be studied. In a later genetic analysis, genome-wide SNP genotypes for about 60% of the 666 donors were used, and that subset was treated as a discovery cohort. Along with the approximately 650-subject first cohort, a separate validation cohort of about 110 different subjects was used. Donor age, sex, ethnicity and CMV serostatus were compiled together with the repertoire data. Rather than drawing on any new phenotypic data, the later analysis identified candidate immune exposures from TCR beta sequences and the way those sequences occurred across donors. The number of donors typed differed by locus, with roughly 620-630 for A, B, C, DRB1 and DQB1, more than 500 for DQA1, approximately 580 for DPA1, and around 430 for DPB1. To decide whether each TCR beta V gene segment behaved as functional or pseudogenic, an earlier analysis of approximately 620 of the donors relied on high-throughput TCR beta sequencing. Among roughly 400 genotyped donors of the cohort, an average of about 220,000 unique TCR beta nucleotide sequences was sequenced per donor, of which 15% to 20% were non-productive. The genetic ancestry cluster associated with self-reported Caucasian donors included 70% to 85% of the roughly 360 genotyped donors. Every repertoire in the discovery cohort had been generated on one and the same sequencing platform. Four or five DR-DQ haplotypes were handled as single units for association and clustering because linkage in the cohort was strong. Results and caveats for the whole study, not just this receptor: The 87-base-pair reads could not distinguish some IMGT-functional V segments, including TRBV6-2 and TRBV6-3, so those segments were excluded. When HLA alleles, especially DR and DQ, strongly co-occurred, TCR associations were difficult to assign to individual alleles. V-gene and J-gene trimming of TCR beta chains was associated with a missense DCLRE1C variant in a later genetic analysis, and the association was replicated in an independent cohort. A total of about 150 TCR beta chains were listed by the study as associated with cytomegalovirus. Over 15 rarely observed V segments, including chromosome 9 orphons, were excluded from the earlier analysis of several hundred of the donors because counts were too low. In a later genetic analysis, fewer N-insertions in productive TCRs were reported among donors in an Asian-associated ancestry cluster than the roughly 700-donor mean. While some public TCRs were present in many individuals, most TCR sequences turned up only very rarely across donors. The classifier was reported to diagnose cytomegalovirus status with high specificity and sensitivity in both the original cohort and the validation cohort. A later analysis reported that several top co-occurrence clusters appeared linked to parvovirus B19, influenza, CMV and Epstein-Barr virus. Because some donors lacked HLA typing at each locus, the association tests relied only on the typed subset. The cohort was sequenced for TCR beta chains only, and without alpha or paired-chain data the features that could be detected were limited. Linkage disequilibrium might explain the correlated functional status among segregating V segments, but an unknown experimental factor could not be ruled out. Sequencing depth was assumed to be roughly uniform across donors in the presence/absence analyses, though that assumption may not hold. Three of the identified cytomegalovirus-associated TCR beta chains were confirmed in vitro to be specific for cytomegalovirus antigens. A further reported finding was that TCR beta sequences accurately predicted the HLA-A and HLA-B alleles for most subjects in the first cohort. Specific HLA alleles were associated with roughly 16,000 TCR beta sequences at a false discovery rate of 0.05 in a later analysis. In a later analysis, TCR association rates were found to vary across HLA loci, with the most associated TCRs seen for DRB1 alleles and the fewest for HLA-C alleles. Compared with equally common non-associated chains, HLA-associated TCR beta chains in a later analysis were more clonally expanded and had lower generation probabilities. The sequencing pipeline was judged likely to have produced a cluster of highly shared sequence variants as a technical artifact. The authors suggested that the approach could potentially be extended to other disease states and immunological phenotypes. For the cohort, immune exposure information was limited to CMV serostatus. In a later analysis, most CMV-associated TCR beta chains were found to appear HLA-restricted, with HLA associations seemingly driven largely by CMV exposure. In an earlier analysis of fewer than 750 of the donors, most TCR beta V segments were observed in productive rearrangements about 90% or about 30% of the time, broadly matching IMGT annotations.

The cohort comprised more than 550 healthy bone marrow donors. At the time of sampling, all cohort members were nominally healthy, though unrecorded immune exposures were likely present. The donor was CMV seronegative and belonged to the group of roughly 330 seronegative cohort members. Every donor gave a peripheral blood sample, and the peripheral blood mononuclear cells from that sample were used for TCR beta sequencing. The Qiagen DNeasy Blood Extraction Kit was used to extract genomic DNA from the blood cell samples. Library generation was performed with the immunoSEQ multiplex PCR assay. For the multiplex PCR, a mixture combining 60 forward primers for TCR Vbeta segments and 13 reverse primers for TCR Jbeta segments was used. The CDR3 region of rearranged TCR beta genes was amplified from genomic DNA by a multiplex PCR assay. On the Illumina HiSeq System, the amplified TCR beta libraries were sequenced as 87-base-pair reads. The authors' analysis ran thus. A later analysis counted about 82 million unique TCR beta chains across the 500 to 850 repertoires, and some 11 million of these chains were shared by at least two donors. A nearest-neighbor algorithm error-corrected the raw reads and collapsed the reads into unique sequences, merging closely related sequences to remove PCR and sequencing errors. To assign V, D and J gene segments, CDR3 sequences were aligned to IMGT reference sequences. For a sequence to be retained, a match of at least six nucleotides was required to both a V gene segment and a J gene segment. A rearrangement counted as productive if the CDR3 had no stop codons and remained in frame with V and J, and every other rearrangement counted as non-productive. CDR3 was defined by IMGT convention, running from the second conserved V-encoded cysteine to the conserved J-encoded phenylalanine. The earlier analysis of about 500 of the donors excluded sequences that lacked an unambiguous match to a single V gene segment. In an earlier analysis of almost 600 of the donors, a V segment was called functional when productive rearrangements were above 56.7%, and segregating when the standard deviation between donors exceeded 5%. A statistical classification framework was built to diagnose cytomegalovirus status from the catalog of TCR beta chain sequences. In a later analysis, TCR nucleotide sequences were compared against IMGT/GENE-DB human TR gene sequences so that V and J genes could be assigned. The TCRdist pipeline was used in a later analysis to assign CDR3 sequences and most-parsimonious VDJ recombination scenarios. A later analysis defined each TCR beta chain by its CDR3 amino acid sequence plus V-gene family, and excluded reads lacking a unique V-gene family. As a way to deal with suspected cross-contamination and a sequencing artifact, a later analysis dropped under 600 nucleotide sequences that were highly shared and had low generation probability. For each public chain, a later analysis derived a clonal expansion index from normalized ranks of inferred template counts within each repertoire. In a later analysis, generation probabilities were computed using a VDJ recombination model fitted to out-of-frame rearrangements, and the results were checked against IGoR. In a later analysis, hypergeometric tests were used to score TCR-TCR, TCR-HLA and TCR-CMV co-occurrence, with a repertoire-size bias correction applied to TCR pairs. To estimate false discovery rates, a later analysis permuted the HLA or CMV assignments 20 times. A later analysis grouped co-occurring TCRs with DBSCAN, adding TCRdist sequence similarity when clustering within HLA-allele-positive subsets. For co-occurrence clustering, repertoires with fewer than 30,000 or more than 120,000 public chains were excluded, along with four to six repertoires with anomalous nucleotide sharing. TCRdb re-hosts the immuneACCESS table, in-frame sequences only. Its copies lack some clones; in the studies checked, an unresolved V gene accounts for under half of them, and the cause for the rest is not known. That table gives V, J and clone size, and the DNA gave D and trimming. Counted in this sample were under 100,000 clones; around 77% of them appeared once. Of the sample, 2.5% to 4% falls within the top ten clones.

With respect to this clone: Its specific antigen is unknown. Base qualities are not at hand, and no much larger clone is one base apart.

The CDR3 numbers 12 residues from cysteine through phenylalanine. CDR3 DNA only is kept here, 36 bases in frame from base 1. The germline ends are 8 bases apart after V is trimmed by 4 bases and J by 2 bases. In the germline V gene, CDR1 corresponds to SQVTM and CDR2 to ANQGSEA. This clonotype was sampled from a man in his fifties in good health and CMV-seronegative. The chain is made from TRBV29-1 and TRBJ2-5, with no confident D gene call. Specimen: PBMCs. The CDR3: CSVAPGQETQYF. In nucleotide form, the sequence is TGCAGCGTTGCGCCAGGTCAAGAGACCCAGTACTTC.